The 25 T cell receptor beta chains reported below all come from one sample, sequenced in a study of Ad26.COV2.S vaccination and SARS-CoV-2 variants. The table came from immunoSEQ multiplex PCR; TCRdb's copy has only in-frame clones and leaves some out. The table shows some 190,000 clones, with around 88% occurring only once. The sample was peripheral blood, taken after recovery from COVID-19. The receptors were gathered from a human donor who had recovered from COVID-19.

The CDR3 reads CASRQGYTGELFF. As DNA, the CDR3 is TGTGCCAGCAGACAGGGTTACACCGGGGAGCTGTTTTTT. The chain employs TRBV11-3 and TRBJ2-2, with D possibly matching TRBD1 (6 bases). Trimming took off 6 bases at V and 3 bases at J, with 8 bases between the two ends. From germline, CDR1 is SGHNT and CDR2 YENEEA. CDR3 length: 13 residues.

This chain links TRBV3-1 (or the pseudogene TRBV3-2) with TRBJ2-5; unclear D gene. Germline V gene data show CDR1 as LGHDT and CDR2 as YNNKEL (reference sequence). The ends were cut back, 10 bases at V and 8 bases at J, with 23 bases in the middle. CDR3 length: 14 amino acids. Written as DNA, the CDR3 is TGTGCCACCCGTGGGGATCTCTTCGGAGTTACCCAGTACTTC. Its protein is CATRGDLFGVTQYF.

This chain uses TRBV19 with TRBJ1-5; 7 bases are shared with TRBD1. The CDR3 covers 14 residues. The germline CDR1 and CDR2 sequences are LNHDA and SQIVND (reference sequence). The trim removed 3 bases at V and 7 bases at J, leaving 6 bases unmatched. The CDR3 loop is CASSMTGLNQPQHF. For the CDR3, the DNA is TGTGCCAGTAGTATGACAGGGCTTAACCAGCCCCAGCATTTT.

The chain employs TRBV25-1 and TRBJ2-5; tentatively, D is TRBD2 (6 bases). The CDR3 sequence is 15 residues long. Per the germline V gene, CDR1 is MGHDK and CDR2 is SYGVNS. The germline V and J ends were trimmed by 1 base and 0 bases, with 9 bases remaining between them. For the CDR3, the DNA is TGTGCCAGCAGTGAATGGGCGGGGAACCAAGAGACCCAGTACTTC. This codes for CASSEWAGNQETQYF. The complete variable domain, with remaining parts taken from reference TRBV25-1 and TRBJ2-5, reads EADIYQTPRYLVIGTGKKITLECSQTMGHDKMYWYQQDPGMELHLIHYSYGVNSTEKGDLSSESTVSRIRTEHFPLTLESARPSHTSQYLCASSEWAGNQETQYFGPGTRLLVL.

The rearrangement links TRBV10-1 to TRBJ2-2; perhaps TRBD2 as D (5 bases). Trimming removed 0 bases at V and 5 bases at J, with 16 bases between. Germline CDR1 and CDR2: WNHNN and SYGVQD (reference sequence). The CDR3 is 17 residues long. DNA of the CDR3: TGCGCCAGCAGTGAGTCCAGAGGGCACGTAATAACCGGGGAGCTGTTTTTT. This encodes CASSESRGHVITGELFF.

The genes are TRBV9 and TRBJ2-7; the D is unclear. This CDR3 has 15 residues. Germline CDR1 reads SGDLS; CDR2 reads YYNGEE. V lost 0 bases and J 0 bases, leaving 10 bases between the germline ends. CDR3 sequence: CASSVDGPSSYEQYF. The CDR3 DNA is TGTGCCAGCAGCGTAGATGGCCCTAGCTCCTACGAGCAGTACTTC.

This chain joins TRBV12-3 or TRBV12-4 and TRBJ2-7; D is ambiguous. The CDR3 spans 12 residues. Deletions cut 9 bases from V and 2 bases from J, with 11 bases between. CDR3 protein: CASCSFPYEQYF. In DNA form, the CDR3 reads TGTGCCAGTTGTTCCTTTCCCTACGAGCAGTACTTC.

This clone was recorded only once. The chain carries TRBV6-5 and TRBJ1-1; the D is unclear. V was cut by 11 bases and J by 5 bases, with 21 bases left in between. The CDR3 extends over 14 amino acids. Germline V lookup: CDR1 MNHEY, CDR2 SVGAGI. Written as DNA, the CDR3 is TGTGCCTCATACCCCATAGCGGGGTGGACTGAAGCTTTCTTT. Encoded protein: CASYPIAGWTEAFF.

The chain has TRBV24-1 and TRBJ2-3; D not certain. Germline CDR1 reads KGHDR; CDR2 reads SFDVKD. Trimming removed 4 bases at V and 0 bases at J, with 4 bases between. CDR3 length: 13 residues. This CDR3 reads CATSDGSTDTQYF. The CDR3 DNA reads TGTGCCACCAGTGACGGGAGCACAGATACGCAGTATTTT.

This sequence joins TRBV27 and TRBJ1-2; 7 positions match TRBD1. Germline values: CDR1 MNHEY, CDR2 SMNVEV (reference sequence). The V segment lost 5 bases and the J segment 7 bases; nucleotides outside the gene matches: 10. The CDR3 is made up of 14 amino acids. This CDR3 is CASSQQTGIPGYTF. The CDR3 nucleotides are TGTGCCAGCAGTCAACAGACAGGGATTCCTGGCTACACCTTC.

This clone was recorded only once. V is TRBV7-6 and J is TRBJ2-2; the D is unclear. V was pared by 4 bases and J by 2 bases, with 5 bases between. The germline V gene has CDR1 SGHVS and CDR2 FNYEAQ. This CDR3 comprises 13 residues. CDR3 DNA: TGTGCCAGCAGCTCAATCAACACCGGGGAGCTGTTTTTT. Encoded protein: CASSSINTGELFF.

The chain links TRBV12-3 or TRBV12-4 to TRBJ1-2; 7 bases map to TRBD1. The V gene end was trimmed by 6 bases and the J gene end by 8 bases; junction bases not matched to a gene: 9. The CDR3 has 13 residues. The CDR3 protein is CASRGQLLSGYTF. CDR3 nucleotides: TGTGCCAGCAGGGGACAGCTACTTTCGGGCTACACCTTC.

V and J are TRBV2 and TRBJ1-3; D possibly corresponds to TRBD1 (5 bases). The germline V and J ends were trimmed by 2 bases and 4 bases, with 21 bases remaining between them. The germline CDR1 and CDR2 sequences are SNHLY and FYNNEI. The CDR3 is 18 residues long. The CDR3 sequence is CASSEWGPGDDLGNTIYF. In DNA form, the CDR3 reads TGTGCCAGCAGTGAATGGGGACCGGGTGACGACTTAGGAAACACCATATATTTT.

V and J are TRBV9 and TRBJ2-1, with 9 bases fitting TRBD2. Trimming removed 4 bases from V and 0 bases from J; junction bases left unmatched: 8. Germline V gives CDR1 SGDLS, CDR2 YYNGEE. CDR3 length: 17 amino acids. The chain's CDR3 is CASSPAGGLSSYNEQFF. DNA of the CDR3: TGTGCCAGCAGCCCAGCGGGGGGCCTTAGCTCCTACAATGAGCAGTTCTTC. Full variable domain (outside the CDR3, taken from reference TRBV9 and TRBJ2-1): DSGVTQTPKHLITATGQRVTLRCSPRSGDLSVYWYQQSLDQGLQFLIQYYNGEERAKGNILERFSAQQFPDLHSELNLSSLELGDSALYFCASSPAGGLSSYNEQFFGPGTRLTVL.

The chain is built from TRBV7-2 and TRBJ2-3, with 10 bases lining up with TRBD2. The length of the CDR3 is 16 residues. Germline CDR1 is SGHTA and CDR2 is FQGNSA. Losses at the gene ends were 1 base for V and 3 bases for J; bases not matched to a gene: 4. DNA of the CDR3: TGTGCCAGCAGCTTAGTGGCTAGCGGGGGAACAGATACGCAGTATTTT. Protein: CASSLVASGGTDTQYF. Full variable domain (missing parts from reference TRBV7-2 and TRBJ2-3): GAGVSQSPSNKVTEKGKDVELRCDPISGHTALYWYRQSLGQGLEFLIYFQGNSAPDKSGLPSDRFSAERTGGSVSTLTIQRTQQEDSAVYLCASSLVASGGTDTQYFGPGTRLTVL.

In this sample, this clone turned up a few times. CDR3 sequence: CASSPGRGKSYEQYF. In DNA form, the CDR3 reads TGTGCCAGCAGTCCAGGGAGGGGCAAGTCCTACGAGCAGTACTTC. The rearrangement links TRBV28 to TRBJ2-7; the match to TRBD2 covers 7 bases. Germline CDR1 is MDHEN and CDR2 is SYDVKM. This CDR3 comprises 15 residues. The J segment lost 1 base and the V segment lost 5 bases, leaving 8 bases of the junction unmatched.

In regard to this clone: Other DNA sequences in this specimen translate into the identical CDR3. DNA of the CDR3: TGCAGCGTTGAAGCAGGGACCTACGAGCAGTACTTC. It codes for CSVEAGTYEQYF. V usage is TRBV29-1 and J usage is TRBJ2-7; TRBD1 might be the D (5 bases). Trimming shortened V by 1 base and J by 2 bases, and 6 bases separated the two germline ends. Germline lookup yields CDR1 SQVTM and CDR2 ANQGSEA. The CDR3 is 12 amino acids.

This clone was observed once. The CDR3 DNA is TGCGCCAGCAGCCAGGAGACGGGACAGGGTGGCTCACCCCTCCACTTT. Translation: CASSQETGQGGSPLHF. The chain couples TRBV4-1 to TRBJ1-6, with TRBD1 matching 9 bases. The V gene's germline CDR1 is MGHRA and CDR2 YSYEKL. V dropped 3 bases and J dropped 10; count of bases not matched to a gene: 10. This CDR3 spans 16 amino acids.

The V gene is TRBV7-9, the J gene TRBJ2-7; D is unresolved. The V gene's germline CDR1 is SEHNR and CDR2 FQNEAQ (reference sequence). The V end lost 5 bases, the J end lost 5 bases, and 10 bases lay between the germline ends. The CDR3 is made up of 12 amino acids. The CDR3 DNA reads TGTGCCAGCAGCCCGGAGTTCGACGAGCAGTACTTC. It encodes CASSPEFDEQYF.

CDR3 coding DNA: TGTGCCAGTAGTATAAATGACCGTTCCGGTGGCTACACCTTC. Translation: CASSINDRSGGYTF. The V gene is TRBV19, the J gene TRBJ1-2; D not resolved. Looked up from germline, CDR1 is LNHDA and CDR2 is SQIVND (reference sequence). This CDR3 contains 14 residues. Trimming took off 2 bases at V and 7 bases at J, with 14 bases between the two ends.

This chain connects TRBV5-1 to TRBJ1-6; D is unresolved. Germline V CDR1 and CDR2: SGHRS, YFSETQ. Trimming removed 0 bases at V and 8 bases at J, with 12 bases between. This CDR3 has 15 amino acids. The CDR3 here is CASSLVLVEDSPLHF. DNA of the CDR3: TGCGCCAGCAGCTTGGTATTAGTAGAAGATTCACCCCTCCACTTT.

The chain joins TRBV6-1 to TRBJ2-5; either TRBD1 or TRBD2 may supply D (6 bases each). The V gene lost 0 bases and the J gene lost 5 bases, with 19 bases spanning the gap. CDR1 is MNHNS, CDR2 SASEGT, per germline. The CDR3 contains 17 residues. CDR3 region: CASSEAIGGHRGETQYF. The DNA of the CDR3 is TGTGCCAGCAGTGAAGCGATCGGGGGCCACCGAGGGGAGACCCAGTACTTC.

The chain carries TRBV3-1 (or the pseudogene TRBV3-2) and TRBJ1-3; D call uncertain. The CDR3 loop spans 13 amino acids. CDR1 is LGHDT and CDR2 is YNNKEL in the germline V gene (reference sequence). Trimming cost V 4 bases and J 0 bases, with 4 bases left between them. CDR3 region: CASSLRSGNTIYF. CDR3 nucleotide sequence: TGTGCCAGCAGCCTCCGCTCTGGAAACACCATATATTTT.

The V call is TRBV21-1, the J call TRBJ2-2; TRBD1, as called in the table, went unchecked against the DNA. TRBV21-1 is reported as a pseudogene. The CDR3 is 15 residues long. The CDR3 here is CASSRQGYNTGELFF. The CDR3 nucleotides are TGTGCCAGCAGCAGGCAGGGTTACAACACCGGGGAGCTGTTTTTT.

This clone was seen only once. The rearrangement uses TRBV6-1 and TRBJ2-2; 9 positions agree with TRBD2. With 2 bases clipped from V and 10 bases from J, the junction kept 5 bases outside the gene matches. CDR3 size: 14 residues. Germline CDR1 is MNHNS and CDR2 is SASEGT. This CDR3 is CASSELAGRVELFF. The CDR3 nucleotides are TGTGCCAGCAGTGAACTAGCGGGGCGGGTGGAGCTGTTTTTT.